The clone carrying this T cell receptor (beta chain) has at least ten counts. This CDR3 comprises 12 residues. The germline gives CDR1 SGHTA, CDR2 FQGNSA. V lost 5 bases to trimming and J lost 4 bases, with 8 bases between them. This sample's time point: before trial treatment. Each donor was administered nivolumab, ipilimumab, aspirin, low-dose cyclophosphamide and low-dose radiotherapy. This sample was taken from a study of low-dose radiotherapy and immunotherapy resistance in tumors. About the research overall: The fractionation for Cohort 1 was 0.5 Gy per fraction every 2 weeks, totaling 6.5 Gy. On an every-two-weeks schedule, patients received intravenous nivolumab 240 mg, along with ipilimumab 1 mg/kg every six weeks.

TRAV- and TRBV-specific primers were used for first-strand cDNA, which covered alpha and beta chains. Over about 19 PCR cycles, TCRs were amplified from a constant-region primer and V-primer adapter. Using its own MiXCR run on the reads, TCRdb lists one record per CDR3 protein. The sample lists some 88,000 distinct CDR3 sequences; under 9.5% were seen once. The receptor comes from a male donor with prostate cancer. The chain combines TRBV7-2 with TRBJ2-5; D call uncertain. Sequenced material: PBMCs, taken before treatment. CDR3 nucleotides: TGTGCCAGCAGCCCCACATTAGAGACCCAGTACTTC. This gives the protein CASSPTLETQYF.